The 27 T cell receptor beta chains below come from one sample, sequenced in a study of OX40 agonist ivuxolimab in advanced cancers. Repertoires were generated with immunoSEQ multiplex PCR, while TCRdb's copy carries only in-frame clones and drops some. The sample lists tens of thousands of clones, 60% to 80% occurring once. Here the sequenced sample was CD4+ or CD8+ T cells sorted from blood, taken in a trial of the OX40 agonist ivuxolimab. The receptors originated from an adult with an advanced solid tumor such as melanoma, head and neck, liver or kidney cancer.

The chain combines TRBV7-8 with TRBJ1-5; D is unresolved. Per the germline V gene, CDR1 is SGHVS and CDR2 is FQNEAQ. The CDR3 has 14 amino acids. Trimming left V 1 base short and J 3 bases short, with 7 bases between. The CDR3 DNA follows: TGTGCCAGCAGCTTAGAGGGTTACAATCAGCCCCAGCATTTT. Encoded protein: CASSLEGYNQPQHF.

The V gene is TRBV19, the J gene TRBJ2-3, with TRBD2 matching over 10 bases. The germline V gene encodes CDR1 LNHDA and CDR2 SQIVND (reference sequence). CDR3 size: 11 residues. The ends lost 5 bases at V and 11 bases at J; junction bases unmatched: 1. CDR3 sequence reads: CASSGLAEQYF. The CDR3 bases are TGTGCCAGTAGTGGACTAGCGGAGCAGTATTTT.

The genes are TRBV7-4 and TRBJ2-2; no firm D call. The CDR3 is made up of 15 amino acids. Germline CDR1 reads SGHVT; CDR2 reads SQSDAQ. The V gene lost 5 bases and the J gene lost 3 bases, with 13 bases spanning the gap. DNA for the CDR3: TGTGCCAGCAGCCTAGGCACTTCTTACACCGGGGAGCTGTTTTTT. Translated: CASSLGTSYTGELFF.

The V gene is TRBV6-4, the J gene TRBJ2-3; 7 bases fit TRBD2. Trimming removed 2 bases from V and 4 bases from J; junction bases left unmatched: 9. CDR1 and CDR2 (germline): MRHNA, SNTAGT. There are 16 residues in the CDR3. The CDR3 coding sequence is TGTGCCAGCAGTGACGCACTAGCTAGCGGAGCAGATACGCAGTATTTT. Translating gives CASSDALASGADTQYF.

The gene calls are TRBV2 and TRBJ2-5, with TRBD1 identical over 9 bases. The CDR3 runs to 16 residues. Germline assignment: CDR1 SNHLY and CDR2 FYNNEI. The V gene end was trimmed by 6 bases and the J gene end by 5 bases; junction bases not matched to a gene: 13. The CDR3 sequence is CASRFSGTGIMETQYF. CDR3 sequence (DNA): TGTGCCAGCAGGTTCTCCGGGACAGGGATAATGGAGACCCAGTACTTC. The full variable domain, with the rest looked up from reference TRBV2 and TRBJ2-5, is EPEVTQTPSHQVTQMGQEVILRCVPISNHLYFYWYRQILGQKVEFLVSFYNNEISEKSEIFDDQFSVERPDGSNFTLKIRSTKLEDSAMYFCASRFSGTGIMETQYFGPGTRLLVL.

This sequence joins TRBV7-9 and TRBJ2-7; TRBD1 is a possible D gene (5 bases). Trimming removed 0 bases at V and 7 bases at J, with 10 bases between. The CDR3 is 13 residues long. CDR1 and CDR2 (germline): SEHNR, FQNEAQ (reference sequence). CDR3 amino acids: CASSLAGSGEQYF. In nucleotides, the CDR3 is TGTGCCAGCAGCTTAGCCGGGTCAGGGGAGCAGTACTTC.

CDR3 region: CASSQGNSYEQYF. CDR3 sequence (DNA): TGCGCCAGCAGCCAAGGCAACTCCTACGAGCAGTACTTC. The chain recombines TRBV4-1 with TRBJ2-7; no clear D gene. This CDR3 spans 13 amino acids. The V end lost 1 base, the J end lost 0 bases, and 4 bases lay between the germline ends. The V gene's germline CDR1 is MGHRA and CDR2 YSYEKL.

The gene calls are TRBV6-1 and TRBJ2-3, with D hard to call. This CDR3 has 15 residues. Trimming shortened V by 2 bases and J by 2 bases, and 11 bases separated the two germline ends. The germline gives CDR1 MNHNS, CDR2 SASEGT. The CDR3 protein is CASSEMVGYTDTQYF. CDR3 sequence (DNA): TGTGCCAGCAGTGAAATGGTAGGGTACACAGATACGCAGTATTTT.

The chain recombines TRBV4-1 with TRBJ1-2; D gene uncertain. Germline values: CDR1 MGHRA, CDR2 YSYEKL. V was clipped by 0 bases and J by 5 bases, with 7 bases between them. The CDR3 spans 13 residues. This CDR3 is CASSQDPWYGYTF. The CDR3 DNA follows: TGCGCCAGCAGCCAAGACCCTTGGTATGGCTACACCTTC.

V and J are TRBV2 and TRBJ1-5, with D possibly matching TRBD1 (5 bases). V lost 3 bases and J lost 3, with 12 bases in between. Germline loops: CDR1 SNHLY, CDR2 FYNNEI. The CDR3 totals 15 residues. This CDR3 is CASSDWQGTNQPQHF. The CDR3 bases are TGTGCCAGCAGTGACTGGCAGGGAACCAATCAGCCCCAGCATTTT.

This clone was recorded a few times. V usage is TRBV9 and J usage is TRBJ1-2; perhaps TRBD1 as D (6 bases). Per germline, CDR1 SGDLS and CDR2 YYNGEE. The CDR3 length is 16 residues. The V gene lost 4 bases and the J gene lost 4 bases, with 20 bases spanning the gap. The CDR3 DNA sequence: TGTGCCAGCAGCTCACCCCGCCAGGGGCAAGTCTATGGCTACACCTTC. Translation: CASSSPRQGQVYGYTF.

This chain links TRBV28 with TRBJ2-7; possibly TRBD2 for D (6 bases). Per the germline V gene, CDR1 is MDHEN and CDR2 is SYDVKM. The germline V and J ends were trimmed by 8 bases and 6 bases, with 23 bases remaining between them. This CDR3 contains 15 residues. The CDR3, as DNA: TGTGCCAGCGGGGGAGGCGGAGAGGATCGCCCCGAGCAGTACTTC. Translation gives CASGGGGEDRPEQYF.

J is TRBJ2-7 and V is TRBV9, with D uncertain. Germline lookup yields CDR1 SGDLS and CDR2 YYNGEE. The V end was cut by 0 bases, the J end by 6 bases, with 13 bases between. The length of the CDR3 is 14 residues. CDR3 DNA: TGTGCCAGCAGCGTAGCCCAGGTAACCTCCGAGCAGTACTTC. This sequence encodes CASSVAQVTSEQYF.

J is TRBJ1-2 and V is TRBV29-1; possibly TRBD1 for D (5 bases). V lost 3 bases, J lost 9 bases, and 11 bases lay in between. The CDR3 extends over 11 amino acids. CDR1 and CDR2 from the germline V gene are SQVTM and ANQGSEA. CDR3 in DNA: TGCAGCGTTGATCCAGGGCAGAGCTACACCTTC. Translation gives CSVDPGQSYTF.

V gene TRBV11-2 combines with J gene TRBJ2-1; D remains ambiguous. The germline V gene encodes CDR1 SGHAT and CDR2 FQNNGV. This CDR3 spans 11 amino acids. Trimming took off 5 bases at V and 8 bases at J, with 7 bases between the two ends. The CDR3 loop is CASSMGDEQFF. The CDR3 coding sequence is TGTGCCAGCAGCATGGGTGATGAGCAGTTCTTC.

V gene TRBV27 combines with J gene TRBJ2-7; TRBD1 aligns across 7 bases. The CDR3 totals 14 residues. V dropped 5 bases and J dropped 6; count of bases not matched to a gene: 10. CDR1 MNHEY and CDR2 SMNVEV come from the germline V gene (reference sequence). Here the CDR3 reads CASSLRQGRGEQYF. The CDR3 DNA is TGTGCCAGCAGTCTCCGACAGGGCCGGGGCGAGCAGTACTTC.

The chain is built from TRBV4-3 and TRBJ2-4, with D perhaps TRBD2 (5 bases). V was trimmed by 1 base and J by 8 bases, leaving 12 bases between them. This CDR3 contains 14 residues. The germline CDR1 and CDR2 sequences are LGHNA and YSLEER. The CDR3 nucleotides are TGCGCCAGCAGCCAAGGACGGGGATGGGACATTCAGTACTTC. Protein product: CASSQGRGWDIQYF.

The chain has TRBV5-1 and TRBJ1-2; D perhaps matches TRBD1 (6 bases). This CDR3 is 14 amino acids long. V lost 0 bases to trimming and J lost 4 bases, with 10 bases between them. Germline V CDR1 and CDR2: SGHRS, YFSETQ. CDR3 DNA: TGCGCCAGCAGCTTGGCGGACAGCGCCTATGGCTACACCTTC. Protein: CASSLADSAYGYTF.

The gene calls are TRBV7-9 and TRBJ2-7; D gene ambiguous. Germline lookup yields CDR1 SEHNR and CDR2 FQNEAQ (reference sequence). There are 11 residues in the CDR3. V gave up 2 bases and J gave up 5 bases, with 4 bases separating them. This chain's CDR3 is CASSLQDEQYF. The CDR3 DNA is TGTGCCAGCAGCTTACAGGACGAGCAGTACTTC. Looking up the rest from reference TRBV7-9 and TRBJ2-7 gives the full variable domain: DTGVSQNPRHKITKRGQNVTFRCDPISEHNRLYWYRQTLGQGPEFLTYFQNEAQLEKSRLLSDRFSAERPKGSFSTLEIQRTEQGDSAMYLCASSLQDEQYFGPGTRLTVT.

The genes are TRBV11-2 and TRBJ2-7; D remains ambiguous. The CDR3 length is 11 residues. Germline loops: CDR1 SGHAT, CDR2 FQNNGV. Deletions cut 4 bases from V and 9 bases from J, with 10 bases between. The CDR3 nucleotides read TGTGCCAGCAGCTCCCAATGGGGGCAGTACTTC. It codes for CASSSQWGQYF.

In this sample, this clone turned up once. The V and J genes are TRBV7-8 and TRBJ2-1, with D maybe TRBD1 (6 bases). This CDR3 is 17 amino acids long. CDR1 SGHVS and CDR2 FQNEAQ come from the germline V gene. Trimming stripped 2 bases from V and 6 bases from J, with 20 bases between. CDR3 DNA: TGTGCCAGCAGCTTATGGGGGCAGGGCCACTGGGGCAATGAGCAGTTCTTC. Translation: CASSLWGQGHWGNEQFF.

This clone turned up a few times. This chain connects TRBV15 to TRBJ2-1, with TRBD2 matching over 8 bases. CDR3 length equals 14 residues. CDR1 and CDR2 (germline): LNHNV, YYDKDF (reference sequence). The V gene end was trimmed by 9 bases and the J gene end by 2 bases; junction bases not matched to a gene: 6. CDR3 nucleotide sequence: TGTGCCACGTCGACTAGCGTGACCTACAATGAGCAGTTCTTC. This codes for CATSTSVTYNEQFF.

In the case of this clone: Distinct nucleotide sequences in the sample also encode this CDR3. The rearrangement uses TRBV9 and TRBJ2-6; no reliable D call. The CDR3 is 15 residues long. V dropped 0 bases and J dropped 0 bases, with 4 bases sitting between them. Germline V lookup: CDR1 SGDLS, CDR2 YYNGEE. This CDR3 reads CASSVGGSGANVLTF. For the CDR3, the DNA is TGTGCCAGCAGCGTAGGGGGCTCTGGGGCCAACGTCCTGACTTTC.

The genes are TRBV28 and TRBJ2-7; 12 bases agree with TRBD2. This CDR3 has 14 residues. V shed 8 bases, J shed 5 bases, and the junction held 7 bases outside the gene matches. Per germline, CDR1 MDHEN and CDR2 SYDVKM. For the CDR3, the DNA is TGTGCCAGCGCCCTAGCGGGAGGGCCGAACGAGCAGTACTTC. Translation: CASALAGGPNEQYF.

The chain carries TRBV15 and TRBJ2-2, with a possible D match to TRBD2 (6 bases). CDR1 is LNHNV and CDR2 is YYDKDF in the germline V gene (reference sequence). The CDR3 sequence is 14 residues long. Trimming cost V 1 base and J 4 bases, with 7 bases left between them. CDR3 coding DNA: TGTGCCACCAGCAGAGCCGGGAGCACCGGGGAGCTGTTTTTT. Translating gives CATSRAGSTGELFF. The entire variable domain, with the rest obtained from reference TRBV15 and TRBJ2-2, is as follows: DAMVIQNPRYQVTQFGKPVTLSCSQTLNHNVMYWYQQKSSQAPKLLFHYYDKDFNNEADTPDNFQSRRPNTSFCFLDIRSPGLGDTAMYLCATSRAGSTGELFFGEGSRLTVL.

The chain couples TRBV4-2 to TRBJ2-2; D is unresolved. Per the germline V gene, CDR1 is LGHNA and CDR2 is YNFKEQ. CDR3 length: 12 amino acids. Trimming took 4 bases from V and 6 from J, leaving 6 bases between them. CDR3 region: CASSRPAGELFF. Written as DNA, the CDR3 is TGTGCCAGCAGCCGTCCGGCCGGGGAGCTGTTTTTT.

V and J are TRBV6-1 and TRBJ2-1; 14 bases are a match to TRBD2. The germline CDR1 and CDR2 sequences are MNHNS and SASEGT. The V and J ends lost 8 bases and 4 bases, in that order; junction bases with no gene match: 4. This CDR3 spans 15 amino acids. The CDR3 spells CASVGTSGGYNEQFF. As DNA, the CDR3 is TGTGCCAGCGTTGGGACTAGCGGGGGATACAATGAGCAGTTCTTC.